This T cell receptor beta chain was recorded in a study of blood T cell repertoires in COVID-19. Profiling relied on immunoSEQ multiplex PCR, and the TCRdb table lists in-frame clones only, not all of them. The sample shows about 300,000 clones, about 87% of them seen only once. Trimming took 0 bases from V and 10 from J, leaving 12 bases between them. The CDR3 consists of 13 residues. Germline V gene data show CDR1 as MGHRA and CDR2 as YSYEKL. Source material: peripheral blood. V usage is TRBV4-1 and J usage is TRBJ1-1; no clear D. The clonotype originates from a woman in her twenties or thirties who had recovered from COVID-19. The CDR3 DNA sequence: TGCGCCAGCAGCCAAGAGAGAGGGTTGGGAGCTTTCTTT. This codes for CASSQERGLGAFF.